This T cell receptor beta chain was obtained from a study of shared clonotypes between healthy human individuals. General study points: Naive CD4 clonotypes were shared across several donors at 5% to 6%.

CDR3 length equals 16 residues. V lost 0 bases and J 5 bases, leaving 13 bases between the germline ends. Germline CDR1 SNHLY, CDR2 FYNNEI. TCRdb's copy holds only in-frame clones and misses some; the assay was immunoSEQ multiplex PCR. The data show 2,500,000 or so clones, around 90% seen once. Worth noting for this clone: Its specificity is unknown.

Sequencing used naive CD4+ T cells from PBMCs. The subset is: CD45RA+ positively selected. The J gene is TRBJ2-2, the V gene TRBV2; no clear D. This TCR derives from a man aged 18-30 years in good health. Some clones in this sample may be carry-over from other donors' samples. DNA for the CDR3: TGTGCCAGCAGTGAAGCAGCCCAGCGAGGAACCGGGGAGCTGTTTTTT. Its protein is CASSEAAQRGTGELFF. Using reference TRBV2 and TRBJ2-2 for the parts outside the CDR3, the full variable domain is EPEVTQTPSHQVTQMGQEVILRCVPISNHLYFYWYRQILGQKVEFLVSFYNNEISEKSEIFDDQFSVERPDGSNFTLKIRSTKLEDSAMYFCASSEAAQRGTGELFFGEGSRLTVL.